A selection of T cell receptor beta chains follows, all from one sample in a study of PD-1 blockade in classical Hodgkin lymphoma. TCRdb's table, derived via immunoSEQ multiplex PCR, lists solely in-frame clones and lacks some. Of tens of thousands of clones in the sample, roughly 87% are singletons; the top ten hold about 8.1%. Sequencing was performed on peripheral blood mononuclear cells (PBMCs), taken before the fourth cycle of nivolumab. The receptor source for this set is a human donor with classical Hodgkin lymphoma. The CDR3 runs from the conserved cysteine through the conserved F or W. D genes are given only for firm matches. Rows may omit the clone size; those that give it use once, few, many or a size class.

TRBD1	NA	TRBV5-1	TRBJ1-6	CASSSEGGNSPLHF	TGCGCCAGCAGCTCGGAAGGGGGCAATTCACCCCTCCACTTT
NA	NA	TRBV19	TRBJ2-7	CASSIEGGYEQYF	TGTGCCAGTAGTATAGAAGGGGGCTACGAGCAGTACTTC
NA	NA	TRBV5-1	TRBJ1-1	CASSLDPGPMNTEAFF	TGCGCCAGCAGCTTGGACCCGGGGCCCATGAACACTGAAGCTTTCTTT
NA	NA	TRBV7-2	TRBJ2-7	CASSPHTYEQYF	TGTGCCAGCAGCCCTCATACCTACGAGCAGTACTTC
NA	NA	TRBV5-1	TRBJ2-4	CASSIPGGARGNIQYF	TGCGCCAGCAGCATCCCAGGCGGGGCAAGGGGAAACATTCAGTACTTC
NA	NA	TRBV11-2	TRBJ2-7	CASSWTLESSYEQYF	TGTGCCAGCAGCTGGACCCTGGAGAGCTCCTACGAGCAGTACTTC
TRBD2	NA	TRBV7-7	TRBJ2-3	CASSLSVVGTSGDTDTQYF	TGTGCCAGCAGCTTGTCAGTGGTTGGGACTAGCGGGGACACAGATACGCAGTATTTT
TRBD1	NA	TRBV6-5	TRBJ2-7	CASSSPGTASYEQYF	TGTGCCAGCAGCTCCCCCGGGACAGCATCCTACGAGCAGTACTTC
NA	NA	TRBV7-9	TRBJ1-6	CASSLPLWNSPLHF	TGTGCCAGCAGCCTGCCACTATGGAATTCACCCCTCCACTTT
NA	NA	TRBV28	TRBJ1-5	CASSTRDGYQPQHF	TGTGCCAGCAGTACGCGGGACGGCTATCAGCCCCAGCATTTT
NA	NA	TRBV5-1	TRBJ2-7	CASSLTNPSYEQYF	TGCGCCAGCAGCTTGACTAACCCCTCCTACGAGCAGTACTTC
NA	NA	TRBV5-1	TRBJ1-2	CASSLTGRDGYTF	TGCGCCAGCAGCTTGACGGGGAGGGATGGCTACACCTTC
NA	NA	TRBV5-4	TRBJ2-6	CASSPRGTGANVLTF	TGTGCCAGCAGCCCCCGGGGCACTGGGGCCAACGTCCTGACTTTC
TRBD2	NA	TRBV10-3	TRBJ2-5	CAISGAGGKETQYF	TGTGCCATCAGTGGCGCGGGGGGAAAAGAGACCCAGTACTTC
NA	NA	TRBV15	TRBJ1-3	CATSDGSSGNTIYF	TGTGCCACCTCCGACGGGAGCTCTGGAAACACCATATATTTT
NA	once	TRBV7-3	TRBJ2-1	CASSLGRYNEQFF	TGTGCCAGCAGCTTAGGGCGTTACAATGAGCAGTTCTTC
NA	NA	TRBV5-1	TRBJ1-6	CASSLGPLSPLHF	TGCGCCAGCAGCTTGGGCCCACTTTCACCCCTCCACTTT
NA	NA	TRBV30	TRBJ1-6	CAWSPRAGTYNSPLHF	TGTGCCTGGAGCCCAAGGGCAGGCACATATAATTCACCCCTCCACTTT
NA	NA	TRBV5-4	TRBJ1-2	CASGDGSYTF	TGTGCCAGCGGGGACGGAAGCTACACCTTC
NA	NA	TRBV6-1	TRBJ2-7	CATQPGYEQYF	TGTGCCACCCAACCGGGCTACGAGCAGTACTTC
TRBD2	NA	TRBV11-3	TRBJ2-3	CASSFGSSGVHLLTDTQYF	TGTGCCAGCAGCTTTGGGAGTAGCGGGGTACACCTACTCACAGATACGCAGTATTTT
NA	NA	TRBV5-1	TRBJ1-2	CASSLASGNGYTF	TGCGCCAGCAGCTTGGCTTCGGGAAATGGCTACACCTTC
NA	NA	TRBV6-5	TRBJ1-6	CASSGSSYNSPLHF	TGTGCCAGCAGTGGAAGCTCCTATAATTCACCCCTCCACTTT
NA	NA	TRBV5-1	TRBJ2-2	CASSLVAGNTGELFF	TGCGCCAGCAGCTTGGTTGCCGGGAACACCGGGGAGCTGTTTTTT
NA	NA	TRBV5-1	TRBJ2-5	CASSLAGAAPAETQYF	TGCGCCAGCAGCTTGGCCGGGGCAGCACCTGCAGAGACCCAGTACTTC
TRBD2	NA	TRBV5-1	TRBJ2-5	CASSLYAGGQETQYF	TGCGCCAGCAGCTTGTACGCGGGAGGCCAAGAGACCCAGTACTTC
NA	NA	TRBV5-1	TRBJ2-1	CASSLRADQSEQFF	TGCGCCAGCAGCTTGAGGGCGGATCAGAGTGAGCAGTTCTTC
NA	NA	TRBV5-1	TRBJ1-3	CASTSGISGNTIYF	TGCGCCAGCACCTCAGGGATATCTGGAAACACCATATATTTT
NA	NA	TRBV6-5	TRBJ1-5	CASSYSGRVGQPQHF	TGTGCCAGCAGTTACTCCGGCAGGGTAGGCCAGCCCCAGCATTTT
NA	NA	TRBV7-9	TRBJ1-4	CASSLISGVGEKLFF	TGTGCCAGCAGCCTCATTTCGGGGGTTGGGGAAAAACTGTTTTTT